These 28 T cell receptor beta chains originate from one sample sequenced in a study of T cell changes during pregnancy in multiple sclerosis. The method was immunoSEQ multiplex PCR; TCRdb's version includes in-frame clones alone and lacks a portion of them. Here the sample spans 50,000 to 65,000 clones, roughly 96% being singletons. The sequences come from CD8+ T cells from peripheral blood mononuclear cells, collected after pregnancy. All receptors come from a female donor with multiple sclerosis, enrolled in a pregnancy study.

This chain joins TRBV28 and TRBJ2-7; 15 bases match TRBD2. The CDR3 runs to 16 residues. Germline V gene data show CDR1 as MDHEN and CDR2 as SYDVKM. The V segment lost 5 bases and the J segment 4 bases; nucleotides outside the gene matches: 6. Here the CDR3 DNA reads TGTGCCAGCAGTCCGGGGACTAGCGGGAGGTTGTACGAGCAGTACTTC. Amino acid sequence: CASSPGTSGRLYEQYF.

The chain links TRBV4-1 to TRBJ1-1; 10 positions agree with TRBD1. Germline-derived CDR1 and CDR2 are MGHRA and YSYEKL. V was clipped by 1 base and J by 5 bases; unmatched bases: 7. The CDR3 totals 16 residues. The CDR3 DNA is TGCGCCAGCAGCCAAGTGTGGGACAGGGGTAGGACTGAAGCTTTCTTT. Translating it yields CASSQVWDRGRTEAFF.

In this sample, this clone turned up a few times. The genes are TRBV25-1 and TRBJ1-1, with D possibly matching TRBD1 (5 bases). The CDR3 length is 14 residues. Between the trimmed V and J ends, which lost 4 bases and 3 bases, there was a span of 12 bases. Germline CDR1 MGHDK, CDR2 SYGVNS. CDR3 bases: TGTGCCAGCAGTGTTGGGGGAGGGGACACTGAAGCTTTCTTT. This translates into CASSVGGGDTEAFF.

The rearrangement joins TRBV9 to TRBJ2-5; D uncertain. Germline V gene sequence: CDR1 SGDLS, CDR2 YYNGEE. The CDR3 is made up of 13 amino acids. V dropped 0 bases and J dropped 4 bases, with 7 bases sitting between them. CDR3 bases: TGTGCCAGCAGCGTAGCTTCCGGAGAGACCCAGTACTTC. This translates into CASSVASGETQYF.

This clone was seen once. The rearrangement links TRBV9 to TRBJ2-3; D possibly corresponds to TRBD2 (6 bases). CDR1 is SGDLS, CDR2 YYNGEE, per germline. V dropped 3 bases and J dropped 0 bases, with 20 bases sitting between them. The CDR3 has 18 residues. The CDR3 bases are TGTGCCAGCAGCGAGGGAGGACGTAGCGGCTTGAGCACAGATACGCAGTATTTT. Its translation: CASSEGGRSGLSTDTQYF.

J is TRBJ2-2 and V is TRBV29-1; TRBD1 matches 7 bases. Germline V gene data show CDR1 as SQVTM and CDR2 as ANQGSEA. V dropped 5 bases and J dropped 0; count of bases not matched to a gene: 9. This CDR3 contains 16 residues. CDR3 sequence (DNA): TGCAGCGTTAGTTCCAGGGGGTGGTCGAACACCGGGGAGCTGTTTTTT. This codes for CSVSSRGWSNTGELFF.

The V call is TRBV27, the J call TRBJ2-7; tentatively, D is TRBD2 (5 bases). Trimming removed 8 bases at V and 7 bases at J, with 12 bases between. The CDR3 has 11 amino acids. In germline, CDR1 is MNHEY, CDR2 SMNVEV (reference sequence). The CDR3 is CASLWGDEQYF. In DNA, the CDR3 is TGTGCCAGCCTCTGGGGAGATGAGCAGTACTTC.

The V and J genes are TRBV7-9 and TRBJ2-5; maybe TRBD1 (5 bases). The CDR3 is 15 amino acids. V lost 1 base to trimming and J lost 2 bases, with 11 bases between them. CDR1 is SEHNR, CDR2 FQNEAQ, per germline (reference sequence). The CDR3 sequence: CASSLGVTAQETQYF. As DNA, the CDR3 is TGTGCCAGCAGCTTAGGGGTGACAGCACAAGAGACCCAGTACTTC.

The rearrangement uses TRBV6-6 and TRBJ2-3; D gene ambiguous. This CDR3 contains 14 residues. The germline V and J ends were trimmed by 5 bases and 2 bases, with 11 bases remaining between them. CDR1 is MNHNY, CDR2 SVGAGI, per germline (reference sequence). The CDR3 DNA sequence: TGTGCCAGCAGTCCCTTCTCCCTCACAGATACGCAGTATTTT. It encodes CASSPFSLTDTQYF.

This chain uses TRBV27 with TRBJ2-1, with a possible D match to TRBD1 (6 bases). Germline-derived CDR1 and CDR2 are MNHEY and SMNVEV (reference sequence). Between the trimmed V and J ends, which lost 5 bases and 7 bases, there was a span of 18 bases. The CDR3 contains 15 residues. CDR3 residues: CASSPLRGRGNEQFF. The CDR3 bases are TGTGCCAGCAGTCCCCTCCGGGGAAGGGGGAATGAGCAGTTCTTC.

The chain links TRBV15 to TRBJ2-5; D is undetermined. V was cut by 5 bases and J by 5 bases, with 15 bases left in between. The germline V gene has CDR1 LNHNV and CDR2 YYDKDF (reference sequence). This CDR3 comprises 14 residues. In DNA form, the CDR3 reads TGTGCCACCAGCTCCCCTGGGCAGTCGGAGACCCAGTACTTC. As protein: CATSSPGQSETQYF. Full variable domain (rest looked up from reference TRBV15 and TRBJ2-5): DAMVIQNPRYQVTQFGKPVTLSCSQTLNHNVMYWYQQKSSQAPKLLFHYYDKDFNNEADTPDNFQSRRPNTSFCFLDIRSPGLGDTAMYLCATSSPGQSETQYFGPGTRLLVL.

V gene TRBV2 combines with J gene TRBJ2-7, with 8 bases that match TRBD2. There are 17 residues in the CDR3. V was pared by 2 bases and J by 4 bases, with 13 bases of the junction left unmatched. In germline, CDR1 is SNHLY, CDR2 FYNNEI. The CDR3 sequence is CASSETTSGALGYEQYF. The CDR3 DNA reads TGTGCCAGCAGTGAAACCACTAGCGGAGCCTTAGGGTACGAGCAGTACTTC.

This chain links TRBV14 with TRBJ1-2; D possibly corresponds to TRBD1 (6 bases). Looked up from germline, CDR1 is SGHDN and CDR2 is FVKESK. The CDR3 has 16 amino acids. V was cut by 0 bases and J by 2 bases, with 13 bases left in between. The CDR3 loop reads CASSQEWGGPNYGYTF. The CDR3 DNA sequence: TGTGCCAGCAGCCAAGAGTGGGGGGGCCCCAACTATGGCTACACCTTC. Looking up the rest from reference TRBV14 and TRBJ1-2 gives the full variable domain: EAGVTQFPSHSVIEKGQTVTLRCDPISGHDNLYWYRRVMGKEIKFLLHFVKESKQDESGMPNNRFLAERTGGTYSTLKVQPAELEDSGVYFCASSQEWGGPNYGYTFGSGTRLTVV.

This clone appeared a single time. The CDR3 DNA follows: TGTGCCAGTAGTGGCGACCCGGGACAGGGCTCCGAGCAGTACTTC. Translated, it gives CASSGDPGQGSEQYF. The rearrangement joins TRBV19 to TRBJ2-7; TRBD1 matches 9 bases. Germline trimming cut 5 bases from V and 6 bases from J; bases unmatched to any gene: 11. CDR3 length equals 15 residues. The germline CDR1 and CDR2 sequences are LNHDA and SQIVND (reference sequence).

The V gene is TRBV6-1, the J gene TRBJ2-1; D possibly corresponds to TRBD1 (5 bases). The CDR3 consists of 15 residues. The germline CDR1 and CDR2 sequences are MNHNS and SASEGT. Trimming removed 4 bases at V and 0 bases at J, with 10 bases between. CDR3 sequence: CASSVQESSYNEQFF. CDR3 nucleotides: TGTGCCAGCAGTGTACAGGAATCCTCCTACAATGAGCAGTTCTTC.

The V gene is TRBV19, the J gene TRBJ2-7; no firm D call. V was trimmed by 0 bases and J by 7 bases, leaving 10 bases between them. CDR3 length: 13 residues. The germline CDR1 and CDR2 sequences are LNHDA and SQIVND (reference sequence). The CDR3 DNA reads as TGTGCCAGTAGTATAGAGGTCGCGGCGGAGCAGTACTTC. Amino acids: CASSIEVAAEQYF.

V usage is TRBV6-1 and J usage is TRBJ2-1; 9 bases are shared with TRBD1. V shed 4 bases, J shed 4 bases, and the junction held 8 bases outside the gene matches. The CDR3 totals 16 residues. Germline-derived CDR1 and CDR2 are MNHNS and SASEGT. The DNA of the CDR3 is TGTGCCAGCAGTGCCCCGGGACAGGGAAAGTACAATGAGCAGTTCTTC. It translates to CASSAPGQGKYNEQFF.

CDR3 DNA: TGTGCCAGCTCACCGTCGGGAGGAGGTGAGCAGTTCTTC. It is translated as CASSPSGGGEQFF. The chain uses TRBV18 and TRBJ2-1; TRBD2 matches 7 bases. This CDR3 is 13 amino acids long. After removal of 3 bases from V and 9 bases from J, the junction contained 5 bases not matched to a gene. Looked up from germline, CDR1 is KGHSH and CDR2 is LQKENI.

The rearrangement joins TRBV4-1 to TRBJ2-7; unclear D gene. The CDR3 runs to 14 residues. The V gene lost 2 bases and the J gene lost 3 bases, with 11 bases spanning the gap. Germline-derived CDR1 and CDR2 are MGHRA and YSYEKL. As DNA, the CDR3 is TGCGCCAGCAGCCAAAGAGAGTCGGGCTACGAGCAGTACTTC. Encoded protein: CASSQRESGYEQYF.

V is TRBV5-6 and J is TRBJ2-7; 7 nucleotides line up with TRBD1. CDR3 length: 14 residues. V lost 3 bases and J lost 4; bases outside the gene matches: 7. The germline V gene encodes CDR1 SGHDT and CDR2 YYEEEE. Written as DNA, the CDR3 is TGTGCCAGCAGCTGGGCAGGGGGAACGTACGAGCAGTACTTC. Its translation: CASSWAGGTYEQYF.

In this sample, this clone turned up once. The J gene is TRBJ1-1, the V gene TRBV7-9; D is undetermined. Germline CDR1 SEHNR, CDR2 FQNEAQ (reference sequence). V lost 4 bases, J lost 3 bases, and 18 bases lay in between. This CDR3 has 16 residues. For the CDR3, the DNA is TGTGCCAGCAGCTCATCGGACGGGGAAGGTGACACTGAAGCTTTCTTT. It yields the protein CASSSSDGEGDTEAFF.

V gene TRBV19 combines with J gene TRBJ1-1, with D uncertain. The CDR3 contains 12 residues. The germline CDR1 and CDR2 sequences are LNHDA and SQIVND (reference sequence). V lost 9 bases and J lost 5, with 13 bases in between. The DNA for the CDR3 is TGTGCCAGCCGCCCCGGGGAAACTGAAGCTTTCTTT. It is translated as CASRPGETEAFF.

The V and J genes are TRBV27 and TRBJ1-2, with TRBD1 identical over 9 bases. The CDR3 loop spans 13 amino acids. The germline gives CDR1 MNHEY, CDR2 SMNVEV (reference sequence). J was trimmed by 14 bases and V by 3 bases; bases with no gene match: 10. CDR3 protein: CASSFSGTGQETF. As DNA, the CDR3 is TGTGCCAGCAGTTTCTCCGGGACAGGGCAGGAGACCTTC.

The genes are TRBV11-2 and TRBJ1-2, with TRBD1 as a possible D gene (6 bases). V was trimmed by 5 bases and J by 8 bases, leaving 21 bases between them. From germline, CDR1 is SGHAT and CDR2 FQNNGV. This CDR3 is 15 amino acids long. The DNA for the CDR3 is TGTGCCAGCAGCGGAGTAGGCAGGGGAAGGAGGGGCTACACCTTC. Its protein is CASSGVGRGRRGYTF.

The rearrangement links TRBV27 to TRBJ1-5, with D perhaps matching TRBD1 (5 bases). Per germline, CDR1 MNHEY and CDR2 SMNVEV (reference sequence). This CDR3 is 13 amino acids long. Trimming took 3 bases from V and 7 from J, leaving 10 bases between them. CDR3 DNA sequence: TGTGCCAGCAGTTTTTCAGGGTTGCAGCCCCAGCATTTT. It is translated as CASSFSGLQPQHF.

The V call is TRBV5-4, the J call TRBJ1-2; a weak D match, TRBD1 (6 bases). Germline-derived CDR1 and CDR2 are SGHNT and YYREEE (reference sequence). The CDR3 totals 14 residues. Trimming took off 1 base at V and 8 bases at J, with 15 bases between the two ends. As DNA, the CDR3 is TGTGCCAGCAGCTTGTTTGGTGGGGGCGCGGGCTACACCTTC. As protein: CASSLFGGGAGYTF. The variable domain in full, with the rest retrieved from reference TRBV5-4 and TRBJ1-2, is ETGVTQSPTHLIKTRGQQVTLRCSSQSGHNTVSWYQQALGQGPQFIFQYYREEENGRGNFPPRFSGLQFPNYSSELNVNALELDDSALYLCASSLFGGGAGYTFGSGTRLTVV.

This chain links TRBV6-5 with TRBJ2-1, with D unresolved. Germline V gives CDR1 MNHEY, CDR2 SVGAGI. Trimming took 0 bases from V and 0 from J, leaving 9 bases between them. The CDR3 has 16 amino acids. CDR3 in amino acids: CASSYSGDSSYNEQFF. CDR3 coding DNA: TGTGCCAGCAGTTACTCGGGCGATAGCTCCTACAATGAGCAGTTCTTC.

CDR3 in DNA: TGTGCCAGCACCGCCCCAGGGGCAACAGATACGCAGTATTTT. Translated, it gives CASTAPGATDTQYF. The rearrangement joins TRBV19 to TRBJ2-3; D possibly corresponds to TRBD1 (6 bases). Germline V gene data show CDR1 as LNHDA and CDR2 as SQIVND (reference sequence). The CDR3 runs to 14 residues. V was cut by 9 bases and J by 3 bases, with 16 bases left in between.